The T cell receptor (beta chain) described here comes from a study of cytomegalovirus exposure and HLA in healthy donors. Amplification used 60 Vbeta primers and 13 Jbeta primers. Libraries were prepared by immunoSEQ multiplex PCR; TCRdb keeps only in-frame clonotypes and omits some of them. The sample contains about 160,000 clones, approximately 82% of which appear only once. The CDR3 covers 17 residues. The germline V gene has CDR1 LNHNV and CDR2 YYDKDF (reference sequence). Trimming removed 3 bases from V and 3 bases from J; junction bases left unmatched: 11. The sequencing sample was made of PBMCs. The chain recombines TRBV15 with TRBJ2-3; TRBD2 aligns across 8 bases. The sequence derives from a man aged 50-59 years in good health and CMV-seropositive. The CDR3 nucleotides are TGTGCCACCAGCAGCGGGGGGGTCGGTAAGGGGACAGATACGCAGTATTTT. This gives the protein CATSSGGVGKGTDTQYF.